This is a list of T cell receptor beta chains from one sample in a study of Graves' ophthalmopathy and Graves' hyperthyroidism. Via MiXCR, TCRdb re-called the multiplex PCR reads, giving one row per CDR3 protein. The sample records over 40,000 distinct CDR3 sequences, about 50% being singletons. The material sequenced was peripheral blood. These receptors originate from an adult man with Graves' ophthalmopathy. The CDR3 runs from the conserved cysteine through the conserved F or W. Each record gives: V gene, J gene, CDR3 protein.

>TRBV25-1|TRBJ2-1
CACSAFVGAHNEQFF
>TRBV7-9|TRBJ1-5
CASSSGLCSNQPQHF
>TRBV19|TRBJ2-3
CASSIGTGSYTDTQYF
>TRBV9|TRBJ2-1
CASSVSLAVNNEQFF
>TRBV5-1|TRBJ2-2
CASSYYREIGELFF
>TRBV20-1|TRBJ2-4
CSAKGFEGKNIQYF
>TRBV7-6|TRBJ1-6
CASSLGGVGENSPLHF
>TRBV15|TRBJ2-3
CATSREDFTDTQYF
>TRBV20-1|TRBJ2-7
CSASLLQRHEQYF
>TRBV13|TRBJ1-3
CASSLGGSGNTIYF
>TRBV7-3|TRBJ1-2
CASSLTAGDRGYIF